This T cell receptor beta chain came from a study of T-cell reconstitution after alpha-beta-depleted transplantation in children. Ten or more counts support this clonotype. As yet, its antigen is unknown. Germline V gene lookup returns CDR1 MGHDK and CDR2 SYGVNS. V trimming: 6 bases; J trimming: 0 bases; junction bases outside the gene matches: 5. The CDR3 is 14 amino acids. Study-wide results and limits: Alpha-beta T cells present about two months after transplant were reported to originate from several hundred expanded graft clones. T-cell counts and diversity at one year post-transplant came mainly from newly produced T cells.

Unique molecular identifiers were built into the TCRbeta library. Each CDR3 protein gets one entry after TCRdb re-called the PCR reads with MiXCR. The sample consists of about 490,000 distinct CDR3 sequences, over 9.5% of them appearing once. The specimen comprised PBMCs, sampled before TCRalphabeta/CD19-depleted stem cell transplant. This TCR was sampled from a child younger than 10 with inherited bone marrow failure, due to receive a stem cell transplant. The rearrangement uses TRBV25-1 and TRBJ2-7; 7 nucleotides agree with TRBD1. The CDR3 protein is CASRVTGSSYEQYF. In nucleotides, the CDR3 is TGTGCCAGCAGAGTGACAGGGAGCTCCTACGAGCAGTACTTC.